A single count supports the clone carrying this TCR beta chain. V gave up 4 bases and J gave up 0 bases, with 10 bases separating them. Germline CDR1 is LGHDT and CDR2 is YNNKEL (reference sequence). The CDR3 has 14 residues. The data derive from a study of T cells of healthy individuals. TCRdb redid the calling of the 5' RACE reads with MiXCR, one entry per CDR3 protein. The repertoire has about 57,000 distinct CDR3 sequences, roughly 17% of them found once; the top ten carry about 4.3%. This rearrangement joins TRBV3-1 to TRBJ2-7; TRBD2 might be the D (6 bases). This receptor was taken from a human donor in good health. CDR3 nucleotide sequence: TGTGCCAGCAGCCGAGGAGGGAGCTCCTACGAGCAGTACTTC. Translation: CASSRGGSSYEQYF.